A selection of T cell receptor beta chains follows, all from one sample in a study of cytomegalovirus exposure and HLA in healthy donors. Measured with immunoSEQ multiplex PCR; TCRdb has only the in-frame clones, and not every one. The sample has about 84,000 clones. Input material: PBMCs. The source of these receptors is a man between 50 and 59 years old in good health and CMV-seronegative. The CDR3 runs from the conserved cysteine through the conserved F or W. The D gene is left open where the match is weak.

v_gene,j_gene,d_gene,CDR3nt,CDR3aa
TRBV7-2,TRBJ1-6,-,TGTGCCAGCAGGTTAAGGGGGTTCCTCTCTAATTCACCCCTCCACTTT,CASRLRGFLSNSPLHF
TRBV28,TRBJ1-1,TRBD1,TGTGCCAGCAGTTTCGGGGACAGGGGCGCTGAAGCTTTCTTT,CASSFGDRGAEAFF
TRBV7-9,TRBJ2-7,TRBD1,TGTGCCAGCAGCCGTGCCGGGACAGGGTCCTACGAGCAGTACTTC,CASSRAGTGSYEQYF
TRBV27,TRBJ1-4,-,TGTGCCAGCAGTAAAAAAGGCCAGGGAGAAAAACTGTTTTTT,CASSKKGQGEKLFF
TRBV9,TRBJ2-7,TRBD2,TGTGCCAGCAGCAGGGGAGCGGGGGGGCCCTACGAGCAGTACTTC,CASSRGAGGPYEQYF
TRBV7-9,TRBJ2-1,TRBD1,TGTGCCAGCAGCCAGAGACAGGGCATGGTCGGCAATGAGCAGTTCTTC,CASSQRQGMVGNEQFF
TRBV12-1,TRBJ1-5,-,TGTGCCAGCAGCTCCTGCAAAACAGGGAACGGGGTTGGGGGCAATCAGCCCCAGCATTTT,CASSSCKTGNGVGGNQPQHF
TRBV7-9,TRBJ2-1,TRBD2,TGTGCCAGCAGCGCGGGACTAGCGGGGAATTACAATGAGCAGTTCTTC,CASSAGLAGNYNEQFF
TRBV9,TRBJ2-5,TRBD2,TGTGCCAGCAGCGTAGCAGGACAGCCGGGACTAGCGGACCAAGAGACCCAGTACTTC,CASSVAGQPGLADQETQYF
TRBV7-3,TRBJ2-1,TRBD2,TGTGCCAGCAGCTTAACTGGGGCAGCGGGGAGAGGCAATGAGCAGTTCTTC,CASSLTGAAGRGNEQFF
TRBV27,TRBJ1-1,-,TGTGCCAGCAGTTTATCCCAATGGGGCCGAGAAGCTTTCTTT,CASSLSQWGREAFF
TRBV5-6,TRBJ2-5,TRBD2,TGTGCCAGCAGCTCCGGACTAGGTGGGGGAACCCAGTACTTC,CASSSGLGGGTQYF
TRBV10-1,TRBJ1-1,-,TGCGCCAGCAGTGAGTCGGCGGGGACGAACACTGAAGCTTTCTTT,CASSESAGTNTEAFF
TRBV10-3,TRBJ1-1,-,TGTGCCATCAGTGAGACCCGACTTAGTTGGGGAGGGGCTAGAGCTTTCTTT,CAISETRLSWGGARAFF
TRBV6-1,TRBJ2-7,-,TGTGCCAGCAGTGAATGGCTAGGCCCCTACGAGCAGTACTTC,CASSEWLGPYEQYF
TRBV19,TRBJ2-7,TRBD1,TGTGCCAGTAGTCTAGAGACAGGGAGCTACGAGCAGTACTTC,CASSLETGSYEQYF
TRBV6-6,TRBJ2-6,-,TGTGCCAGCAGTTCTGCTAACTCTGGGGCCAACGTCCTGACTTTC,CASSSANSGANVLTF
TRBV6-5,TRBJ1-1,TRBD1,TGTGCCAGCAGTTACCTGACAGGGGGTATGAACACTGAAGCTTTCTTT,CASSYLTGGMNTEAFF
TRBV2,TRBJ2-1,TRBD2,TGTGCCAGCAGTGCTGGGACTAGTGCCTACAATGAGCAGTTCTTC,CASSAGTSAYNEQFF
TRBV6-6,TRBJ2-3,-,TGTGCCAGCAGCCTTCCTCCGCGAGGTACGCAGTATTTT,CASSLPPRGTQYF
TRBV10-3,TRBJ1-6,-,TGTGCCATCAGTGAGTCACTTTCACCCCTCCACTTT,CAISESLSPLHF
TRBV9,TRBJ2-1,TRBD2,TGTGCCAGCAGCGTAGGTTCGAGCGGGGGGTATGAGCAGTTCTTC,CASSVGSSGGYEQFF
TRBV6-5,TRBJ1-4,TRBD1,TGTGCCAGCAGGCGACAGGGGGCGCTTCAGGAAAAACTGTTTTTT,CASRRQGALQEKLFF
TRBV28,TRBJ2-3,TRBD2,TGTGCCAGCAGTCCTCGGGGACTAGCGACAGATACGCAGTATTTT,CASSPRGLATDTQYF
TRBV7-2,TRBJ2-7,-,TGTGCCAGCAGCACCCAAAGGGGTGAATACGAGCAGTACTTC,CASSTQRGEYEQYF
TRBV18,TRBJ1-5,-,TGTGCCAGCTCAGGTACCAACAGGGCCCCACCGACGCCCCAGCATTTT,CASSGTNRAPPTPQHF
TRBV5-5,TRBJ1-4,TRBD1,TGTGCCAGCAGCTTGGGTGGGACAGCCATTGGTGAAAAACTGTTTTTT,CASSLGGTAIGEKLFF
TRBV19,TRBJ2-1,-,TGTGCCAGCCAATCGAGAGGGCGAGGGTCCTACAATGAGCAGTTCTTC,CASQSRGRGSYNEQFF
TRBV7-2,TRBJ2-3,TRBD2,TGTGCCAGCAGCCCCGGACTAGCGGGGTACACAGATACGCAGTATTTT,CASSPGLAGYTDTQYF
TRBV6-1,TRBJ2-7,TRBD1,TGTGCCAGCAGTAGGTCAGGGGGTCTGTACGAGCAGTACTTC,CASSRSGGLYEQYF
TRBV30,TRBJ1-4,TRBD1,TGTGCCTGGAGTGGAAGGACAGGAGCTAATGAAAAACTGTTTTTT,CAWSGRTGANEKLFF
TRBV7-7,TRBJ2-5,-,TGTGCTAGCAGCTTAGGTGCCCTAGTTAGCGAGACCCAGTACTTC,CASSLGALVSETQYF
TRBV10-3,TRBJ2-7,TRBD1,TGTGCCATCACCCCCGGACAGGGAACCTACGAGCAGTACTTC,CAITPGQGTYEQYF
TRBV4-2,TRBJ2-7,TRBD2,TGTGCCAGCAGCCAGCTAGTTCGGGAGGGTGTCGCCTCCGAGCAGTACTTC,CASSQLVREGVASEQYF
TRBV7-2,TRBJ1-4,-,TGTGCCAGCAGCTTAGGACAGTTGGGTGCCGAAAAACTGTTTTTT,CASSLGQLGAEKLFF
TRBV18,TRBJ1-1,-,TGTGCCAGCTTACAGGGTGATGGCACTGAAGCTTTCTTT,CASLQGDGTEAFF
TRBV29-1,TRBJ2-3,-,TGCAGCGTTGGTAGCCTTAGCACAGATACGCAGTATTTT,CSVGSLSTDTQYF
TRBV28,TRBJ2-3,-,TGTGCCAGCTCACAGGGCTCGTCGCCAGATACGCAGTATTTT,CASSQGSSPDTQYF
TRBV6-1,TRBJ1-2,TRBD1,TGTGCCAGCAGTGAACCGGGACAGGGGGTCGGCTATGGCTACACCTTC,CASSEPGQGVGYGYTF
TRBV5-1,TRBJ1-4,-,TGCGCCAGCAGCTTGGGCCGCCAAGGGGTTTCTGAAAAACTGTTTTTT,CASSLGRQGVSEKLFF
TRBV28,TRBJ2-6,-,TGTGCCAGCGAACACAGGGCAGGGTCTGGGGCCAACGTCCTGACTTTC,CASEHRAGSGANVLTF
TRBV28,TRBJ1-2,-,TGTGCCAGCAATCCCGTACGGGCAGGGCGCTCAGGTCGCTATGGCTACACCTTC,CASNPVRAGRSGRYGYTF
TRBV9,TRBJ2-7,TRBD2,TGTGCCAGCAGCGTAGGTCTTGGAGGTCTAGCGGGGTCCTACGAGCAGTACTTC,CASSVGLGGLAGSYEQYF
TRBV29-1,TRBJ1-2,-,TGCAGCGTTGATCCGAAGAGGGAGGGGACCTATGGCTACACCTTC,CSVDPKREGTYGYTF
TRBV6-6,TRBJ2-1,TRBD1,TGTGCCAGCAGTTACCGGGACAGATTGATTACAAATGAGCAGTTCTTC,CASSYRDRLITNEQFF
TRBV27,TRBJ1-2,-,TGTGCCAGCAAAGCGGGGGCCTACTATGGCTACACCTTC,CASKAGAYYGYTF
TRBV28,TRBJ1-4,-,TGTGCCAGCAGGCTTATGCCATCGCGGAATGAAAAACTGTTTTTT,CASRLMPSRNEKLFF
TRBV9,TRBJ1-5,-,TGTGCCAGCAGCGTAGGGGGAGACAATCAGCCCCAGCATTTT,CASSVGGDNQPQHF
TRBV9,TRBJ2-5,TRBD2,TGTGCCAGCAATTCCGGGGGGGCAGAGACCCAGTACTTC,CASNSGGAETQYF
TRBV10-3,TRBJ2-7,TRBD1,TGTGCCATCAGTGAGCCTCTGGGACAGGGGTTTGGGGAGCAGTACTTC,CAISEPLGQGFGEQYF
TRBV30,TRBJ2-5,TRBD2,TGTGCCTGGAGTATTATGAGGACTAGCGGGGGCGTGATGGGGAAAGAGACCCAGTACTTC,CAWSIMRTSGGVMGKETQYF
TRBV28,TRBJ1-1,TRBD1,TGTGCCAGCAGTTTTTGGGACAGGGCCAAAGAAAACACTGAAGCTTTCTTT,CASSFWDRAKENTEAFF
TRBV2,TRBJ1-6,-,TGTGCCAGCAGTTCCAGGGGAGCGTCCTATAATTCACCCCTCCACTTT,CASSSRGASYNSPLHF
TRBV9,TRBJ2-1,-,TGTGCCAGCAGCGTCCTTTTCGGGACTGTCTACAATGAGCAGTTCTTC,CASSVLFGTVYNEQFF
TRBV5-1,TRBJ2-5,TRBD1,TGCGCCAGCAGCTTGGGGACAGGGGGCGGAGAGACCCAGTACTTC,CASSLGTGGGETQYF
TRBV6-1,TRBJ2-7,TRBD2,TGTGCCATCACTAGCGGGGGGCGCTCCTACGAGCAGTACTTC,CAITSGGRSYEQYF
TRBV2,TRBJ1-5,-,TGTGCCAGCAGTGTACAGCAATATAGCAATCAGCCCCAGCATTTT,CASSVQQYSNQPQHF
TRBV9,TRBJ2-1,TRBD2,TGTGCCAGCAGCGTATCTGAGGGGAGGGGCAATGAGCAGTTCTTC,CASSVSEGRGNEQFF
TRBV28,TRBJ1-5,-,TGTGCCAGCAGGATCTCAGGGTATGGCAATCAGCCCCAGCATTTT,CASRISGYGNQPQHF